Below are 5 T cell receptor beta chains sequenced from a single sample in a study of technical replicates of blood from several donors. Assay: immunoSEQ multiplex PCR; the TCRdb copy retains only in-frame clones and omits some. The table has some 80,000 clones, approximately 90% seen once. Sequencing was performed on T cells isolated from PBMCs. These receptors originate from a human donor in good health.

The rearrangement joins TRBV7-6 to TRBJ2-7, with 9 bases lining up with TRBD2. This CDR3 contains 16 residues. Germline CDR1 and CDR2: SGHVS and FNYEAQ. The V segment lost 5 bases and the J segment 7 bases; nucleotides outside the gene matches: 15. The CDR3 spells CASSQESSGTKGEQYF. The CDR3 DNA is TGTGCCAGCAGCCAGGAGTCTAGCGGGACAAAGGGGGAGCAGTACTTC.

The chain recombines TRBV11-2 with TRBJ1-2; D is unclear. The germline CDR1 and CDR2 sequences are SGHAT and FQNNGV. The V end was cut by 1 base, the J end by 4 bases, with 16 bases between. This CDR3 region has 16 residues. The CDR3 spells CASSLGVVQTFYGYTF. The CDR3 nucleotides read TGTGCCAGCAGCTTAGGTGTGGTGCAGACATTCTATGGCTACACCTTC.

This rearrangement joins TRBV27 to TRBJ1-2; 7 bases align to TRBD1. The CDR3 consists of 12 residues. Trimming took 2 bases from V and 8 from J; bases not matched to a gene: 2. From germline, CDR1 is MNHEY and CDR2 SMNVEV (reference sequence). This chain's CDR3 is CASSLTGEGYTF. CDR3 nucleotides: TGTGCCAGCAGTTTAACAGGGGAAGGCTACACCTTC.

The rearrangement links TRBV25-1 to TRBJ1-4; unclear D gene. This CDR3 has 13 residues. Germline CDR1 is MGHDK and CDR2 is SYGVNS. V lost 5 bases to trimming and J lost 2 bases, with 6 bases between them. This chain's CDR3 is CASSSSTNEKLFF. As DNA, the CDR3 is TGTGCCAGCAGTTCCTCCACTAATGAAAAACTGTTTTTT.

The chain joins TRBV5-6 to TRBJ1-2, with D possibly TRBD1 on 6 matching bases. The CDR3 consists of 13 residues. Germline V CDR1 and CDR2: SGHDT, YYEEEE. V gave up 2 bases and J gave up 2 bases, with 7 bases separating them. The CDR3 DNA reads TGTGCCAGCAGCTTTACAGGGAACTATGGCTACACCTTC. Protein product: CASSFTGNYGYTF.